This passage covers 25 T cell receptor beta chains from one sample sequenced in a study of control samples from healthy donors and cancer patients. TCRdb's copy holds only in-frame clones and misses some; the assay was immunoSEQ multiplex PCR. This sample has over 70,000 clones, with roughly nine tenths found just once. The sequenced sample was blood. The receptors were sampled from a woman aged 60-75 years in good health.

The chain couples TRBV5-1 to TRBJ2-5, with 9 bases that match TRBD2. This CDR3 spans 15 amino acids. The V gene's germline CDR1 is SGHRS and CDR2 YFSETQ. The ends lost 4 bases at V and 1 base at J; junction bases unmatched: 5. In DNA form, the CDR3 reads TGCGCCAGCAGCGTCAGCGGGAGGACCCAAGAGACCCAGTACTTC. Translating it yields CASSVSGRTQETQYF.

Worth noting for this clone: Other DNA variants within this sample encode the same CDR3. The chain is built from TRBV10-2 and TRBJ2-3, with 9 positions matching TRBD2. CDR3 size: 15 residues. V lost 2 bases to trimming and J lost 4 bases; unmatched junction nucleotides: 4. Germline-derived CDR1 and CDR2 are WSHSY and SAAADI. In nucleotides, the CDR3 is TGCGCCAGCAGTGAGAGGCGGGGGGGGGCAGATACGCAGTATTTT. This gives the protein CASSERRGGADTQYF.

The chain recombines TRBV21-1 with TRBJ2-1; TRBD2 reflects the table's D call only, with no check against the DNA. TRBV21-1 corresponds to a pseudogene. The CDR3 sequence is 17 residues long. CDR3 sequence reads: CASSKVPASGRVVEQFF. The CDR3, as DNA: TGTGCCAGCAGCAAAGTCCCCGCTAGCGGGAGGGTCGTTGAGCAGTTCTTC.

As DNA, the CDR3 is TGTGCCCTCAGAAGGGGCCTTCGCTCCTACGAGCAGTACTTC. Protein product: CALRRGLRSYEQYF. The chain joins TRBV30 to TRBJ2-7; possible D gene TRBD1, 5 bases. With 8 bases removed from V and 0 bases from J, the gap between germline ends came to 17 bases. This CDR3 region has 14 residues. Germline CDR1 is GTSNPN and CDR2 is SVGIG (reference sequence).

The chain has TRBV28 and TRBJ1-5, with D possibly matching TRBD1 (6 bases). Between the trimmed V and J ends, which lost 8 bases and 4 bases, there was a span of 21 bases. The CDR3 has 16 residues. Germline CDR1 and CDR2: MDHEN and SYDVKM. The CDR3 reads CASCRGGVIANQPQHF. The CDR3 region has the DNA TGTGCCAGCTGCCGCGGGGGCGTTATAGCAAATCAGCCCCAGCATTTT.

The chain employs TRBV19 and TRBJ1-5; 8 nucleotides match TRBD1. This CDR3 comprises 14 residues. Germline CDR1 reads LNHDA; CDR2 reads SQIVND (reference sequence). V trimming: 6 bases; J trimming: 4 bases; junction bases outside the gene matches: 5. The chain's CDR3 is CASSGQGSNQPQHF. The CDR3 nucleotides are TGTGCCAGTAGCGGACAGGGATCGAATCAGCCCCAGCATTTT.

This CDR3 reads CASSVPGGRYEQYF. CDR3 in DNA: TGCGCCAGCAGCGTCCCGGGGGGACGCTACGAGCAGTACTTC. The V call is TRBV4-1, the J call TRBJ2-7; 7 bases match TRBD2. V trimming: 5 bases; J trimming: 3 bases; junction bases outside the gene matches: 7. The V gene's germline CDR1 is MGHRA and CDR2 YSYEKL. CDR3 size: 14 residues.

V is TRBV19 and J is TRBJ1-5; TRBD1 is a possible D gene (6 bases). Per germline, CDR1 LNHDA and CDR2 SQIVND (reference sequence). The CDR3 is made up of 17 amino acids. The V gene lost 5 bases and the J gene lost 1 base, with 18 bases spanning the gap. CDR3 sequence (DNA): TGTGCCAGTAGTGTACTTCCCGGGACATCAAGCAATCAGCCCCAGCATTTT. It specifies CASSVLPGTSSNQPQHF.

The chain has TRBV5-4 and TRBJ2-7; D remains unclear. The V end lost 3 bases, the J end lost 5 bases, and 12 bases lay between the germline ends. The CDR3 extends over 13 amino acids. CDR1 SGHNT and CDR2 YYREEE come from the germline V gene (reference sequence). The CDR3 sequence is CASSSPGRDEQYF. CDR3 DNA: TGTGCCAGCAGCTCCCCCGGACGGGACGAGCAGTACTTC.

The gene calls are TRBV28 and TRBJ2-1; TRBD2 aligns across 9 bases. CDR3 length: 14 amino acids. Germline V gene lookup returns CDR1 MDHEN and CDR2 SYDVKM. J lost 4 bases, V lost 5 bases, and 3 bases had no gene match. CDR3 sequence: CASSASGVYNEQFF. The CDR3 nucleotides read TGTGCCAGCAGTGCTAGCGGGGTTTACAATGAGCAGTTCTTC.

V and J are TRBV10-2 and TRBJ2-1; 8 bases align to TRBD2. The CDR3 loop spans 17 amino acids. Trimming removed 3 bases from V and 2 bases from J; junction bases left unmatched: 9. Germline CDR1 and CDR2: WSHSY and SAAADI. The CDR3 sequence is CASSDPPGLGTYNEQFF. The CDR3 DNA is TGCGCCAGCAGTGACCCTCCGGGACTAGGGACCTACAATGAGCAGTTCTTC.

The chain uses TRBV7-9 and TRBJ1-2; no firm D call. V lost 1 base and J 2 bases, leaving 5 bases between the germline ends. Germline V CDR1 and CDR2: SEHNR, FQNEAQ (reference sequence). The CDR3 contains 13 residues. This CDR3 reads CASSLVGNYGYTF. The CDR3 DNA reads TGTGCCAGCAGCTTAGTAGGGAACTATGGCTACACCTTC.

The rearrangement links TRBV5-6 to TRBJ1-1; tentative D call: TRBD1 (5 bases). Germline V gene sequence: CDR1 SGHDT, CDR2 YYEEEE. The CDR3 extends over 12 amino acids. The ends were cut back, 6 bases at V and 10 bases at J, with 16 bases in the middle. The CDR3 loop is CASNGRGVGAFF. CDR3 nucleotide sequence: TGTGCCAGCAACGGACGGGGGGTCGGAGCTTTCTTT. Based on the CDR3 plus reference TRBV5-6 and TRBJ1-1, the full variable domain is DAGVTQSPTHLIKTRGQQVTLRCSPKSGHDTVSWYQQALGQGPQFIFQYYEEEERQRGNFPDRFSGHQFPNYSSELNVNALLLGDSALYLCASNGRGVGAFFGQGTRLTVV.

V is TRBV6-2 or TRBV6-3 and J is TRBJ2-5; D gene uncertain. CDR3 length: 15 residues. Trimming cost V 5 bases and J 2 bases, with 15 bases left between them. From germline, CDR1 is MNHEY and CDR2 SVGEGT. DNA for the CDR3: TGTGCCAGCAGTAGGGCAGGCCCGGAACAAGAGACCCAGTACTTC. This sequence encodes CASSRAGPEQETQYF.

The V call is TRBV7-8, the J call TRBJ1-4; 7 bases fit TRBD1. CDR1 is SGHVS, CDR2 FQNEAQ, per germline. V shed 5 bases and J 11 bases; nucleotides not matched to a gene: 2. CDR3 size: 11 residues. The CDR3 here is CASSRGQKLFF. The CDR3 DNA reads as TGTGCCAGCAGCCGGGGACAGAAACTGTTTTTT.

The chain is built from TRBV5-1 and TRBJ1-1; D is undetermined. This CDR3 has 15 residues. The germline V gene encodes CDR1 SGHRS and CDR2 YFSETQ. V dropped 0 bases and J dropped 6 bases, with 15 bases sitting between them. CDR3 loop: CASSLGLSLGAEAFF. The CDR3 DNA is TGCGCCAGCAGCTTGGGGCTCTCCCTCGGGGCTGAAGCTTTCTTT.

V usage is TRBV9 and J usage is TRBJ1-1, with D hard to call. The CDR3 covers 13 residues. The V end was cut by 3 bases, the J end by 4 bases, with 10 bases between. CDR1 and CDR2 (germline): SGDLS, YYNGEE. CDR3: CASSAMGSTEAFF. The CDR3 coding sequence is TGTGCCAGCAGCGCGATGGGTAGCACTGAAGCTTTCTTT.

The CDR3 bases are TGTGCCAGCAGCCCCAATCTACAGGGGGCGGGGGGTATGAACACTGAAGCTTTCTTT. It translates to CASSPNLQGAGGMNTEAFF. This rearrangement joins TRBV7-6 to TRBJ1-1; 9 nucleotides line up with TRBD1. The CDR3 is 19 residues long. Germline lookup yields CDR1 SGHVS and CDR2 FNYEAQ. After removal of 5 bases from V and 0 bases from J, the junction contained 16 bases not matched to a gene.

This clone appeared once. The V and J genes are TRBV25-1 and TRBJ2-7; weak D call: TRBD2 (5 bases). CDR3 length: 15 residues. CDR1 is MGHDK, CDR2 SYGVNS, per germline. Trimming pared 4 bases from V and 4 bases from J, leaving 17 bases between. This CDR3 reads CASSVKGSAKYEQYF. Written as DNA, the CDR3 is TGTGCCAGCAGTGTGAAAGGGAGTGCGAAATACGAGCAGTACTTC.

This chain joins TRBV5-1 and TRBJ2-7, with 8 positions matching TRBD1. The CDR3 extends over 15 amino acids. Germline V gives CDR1 SGHRS, CDR2 YFSETQ. Unmatched junction bases numbered 6, after V lost 4 bases and J lost 0 bases. CDR3 amino acids: CASSPGQVSSYEQYF. CDR3 sequence (DNA): TGCGCCAGCAGCCCGGGACAGGTGAGCTCCTACGAGCAGTACTTC.

This chain links TRBV7-2 with TRBJ1-6, with D unclear. The V end lost 5 bases, the J end lost 7 bases, and 15 bases lay between the germline ends. CDR1 and CDR2 (germline): SGHTA, FQGNSA. The CDR3 has 15 amino acids. The CDR3 DNA sequence: TGTGCCAGCAGCGGCGGGCAGACTTGGAATTCACCCCTCCACTTT. Translating gives CASSGGQTWNSPLHF.

The chain combines TRBV9 with TRBJ2-1; D call uncertain. V was trimmed by 0 bases and J by 2 bases, leaving 9 bases between them. This CDR3 spans 15 amino acids. Looked up from germline, CDR1 is SGDLS and CDR2 is YYNGEE. As DNA, the CDR3 is TGTGCCAGCAGCGTAGAACGGGTTCCCTACAATGAGCAGTTCTTC. It yields the protein CASSVERVPYNEQFF. The whole variable domain, filled in from reference TRBV9 and TRBJ2-1, reads DSGVTQTPKHLITATGQRVTLRCSPRSGDLSVYWYQQSLDQGLQFLIQYYNGEERAKGNILERFSAQQFPDLHSELNLSSLELGDSALYFCASSVERVPYNEQFFGPGTRLTVL.

This sequence joins TRBV5-1 and TRBJ1-2, with 7 nucleotides matching TRBD1. The CDR3 loop spans 14 amino acids. CDR1 SGHRS and CDR2 YFSETQ come from the germline V gene. Losses at the gene ends were 6 bases for V and 6 bases for J; bases not matched to a gene: 11. CDR3 DNA sequence: TGCGCCAGCAACATGGCAGGGGGATCCGATGGCTACACCTTC. It yields the protein CASNMAGGSDGYTF.

The chain uses TRBV4-1 and TRBJ2-5; D remains unclear. The CDR3 consists of 13 residues. Germline values: CDR1 MGHRA, CDR2 YSYEKL. Trimming stripped 1 base from V and 4 bases from J, with 7 bases between. DNA for the CDR3: TGCGCCAGCAGCCAAGTTGGTGGAGAGACCCAGTACTTC. Its translation: CASSQVGGETQYF.

This clone was seen just once. The chain recombines TRBV5-1 with TRBJ2-2; D is possibly TRBD2 (6 bases). Trimming cost V 0 bases and J 1 base, with 7 bases left between them. This CDR3 is built from 15 residues. Per the germline V gene, CDR1 is SGHRS and CDR2 is YFSETQ. CDR3 in DNA: TGCGCCAGCAGCTTGGCGGGGGAGAACACCGGGGAGCTGTTTTTT. This codes for CASSLAGENTGELFF.